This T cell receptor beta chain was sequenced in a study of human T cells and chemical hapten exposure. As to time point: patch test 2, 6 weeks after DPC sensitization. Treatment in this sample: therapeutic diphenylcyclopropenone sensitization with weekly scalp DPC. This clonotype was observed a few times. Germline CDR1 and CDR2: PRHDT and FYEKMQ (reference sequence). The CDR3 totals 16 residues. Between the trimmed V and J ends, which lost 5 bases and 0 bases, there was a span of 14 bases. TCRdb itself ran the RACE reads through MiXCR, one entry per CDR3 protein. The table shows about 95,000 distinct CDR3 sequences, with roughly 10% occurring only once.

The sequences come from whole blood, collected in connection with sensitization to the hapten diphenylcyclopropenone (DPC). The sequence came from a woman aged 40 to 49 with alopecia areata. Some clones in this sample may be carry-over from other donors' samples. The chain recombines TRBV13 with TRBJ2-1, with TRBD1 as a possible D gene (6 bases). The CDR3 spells CASSRRTASSYNEQFF. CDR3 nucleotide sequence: TGTGCCAGCAGCCGAAGGACAGCCAGCTCCTACAATGAGCAGTTCTTC.